This passage covers 25 T cell receptor beta chains from one sample sequenced in a study of CXCR3-negative and CXCR3-positive naive CD8 T cells. Study-wide findings and caveats: The TRB CDR3s that CXCR3-positive naive cells carried were more hydrophobic than those of CXCR3-negative naive cells.

It was by 5' RACE with UMI labels that the TRB cDNA libraries were prepared. TCRdb re-called the 5' RACE reads; every CDR3 protein appears as one record, without DNA. The sample shows about 150,000 distinct CDR3 sequences, and under 0.5% sits with its ten largest clones. No antigen has been identified for these receptors. The sequenced sample was naive CXCR3+ CD8+ T cells from blood. Subset in this sample: CD45RO-CCR7+CD27+CD95- naive CD8+ T cells expressing CXCR3 (TNR3+). These receptors all come from a human donor in good health. Some clones in this sample may be carry-over from other donors' samples.

This rearrangement joins TRBV4-1 to TRBJ1-1. The germline V gene has CDR1 MGHRA and CDR2 YSYEKL. This CDR3 spans 12 amino acids. The CDR3 loop is CASGLMNTEAFF.

The chain links TRBV21-1 to TRBJ2-2; TCRdb reports TRBD1, a call that lacks DNA to check it against. TRBV21-1 is classified as a pseudogene. The CDR3 has 19 residues. CDR3 region: CASSKEGKQGTRFTGELFF.

This chain links TRBV12-3 or TRBV12-4 with TRBJ2-2. The CDR3 is 12 residues long. CDR3 region: CASSLRPGELFF.

The CDR3 protein is CASWYRGGLETQYF. The rearrangement links TRBV7-7 to TRBJ2-5; TCRdb lists TRBD1, though no DNA is available to test this call. This CDR3 region has 14 residues. Germline-derived CDR1 and CDR2 are SSHAT and FNYEAQ (reference sequence).

The rearrangement links TRBV2 to TRBJ2-2; TCRdb picks TRBD2, but there is no DNA to check that call. There are 16 residues in the CDR3. Germline CDR1 reads SNHLY; CDR2 reads FYNNEI. The CDR3 reads CASRPGLAGANGELFF.

J is TRBJ1-2 and V is TRBV9. Germline values: CDR1 SGDLS, CDR2 YYNGEE. The CDR3 length is 13 residues. The CDR3: CASSETANYGYTF.

V usage is TRBV6-5 and J usage is TRBJ2-7. Germline V gives CDR1 MNHEY, CDR2 SVGAGI. The CDR3 sequence is 13 residues long. The CDR3: CASSYNTDYEQYF.

The gene calls are TRBV28 and TRBJ1-2; TCRdb lists TRBD1, though no DNA is available to test this call. This CDR3 contains 13 residues. CDR1 MDHEN and CDR2 SYDVKM come from the germline V gene. CDR3 loop: CAAHYGTEDGYTF.

The gene calls are TRBV5-1 and TRBJ2-3; the D call of TRBD2 rests on TCRdb alone, since no DNA is present to check it. The CDR3 spans 16 residues. The germline gives CDR1 SGHRS, CDR2 YFSETQ. CDR3 amino acids: CASSLGSGGPPDTQYF.

The chain uses TRBV3-1 and TRBJ1-2; the TCRdb D gene call, TRBD1, has no DNA to confirm it. Germline V CDR1 and CDR2: LGHDT, YNNKEL (reference sequence). The CDR3 sequence is 16 residues long. The CDR3 sequence: CASSQARTVTIYGYTF.

The gene calls are TRBV28 and TRBJ2-2; the TCRdb D gene call, TRBD1, has no DNA to confirm it. The germline CDR1 and CDR2 sequences are MDHEN and SYDVKM. The CDR3 contains 14 residues. CDR3 loop: CASSFPGQTGELFF.

This chain connects TRBV10-3 to TRBJ2-7; the TRBD2 assignment by TCRdb is unverifiable without DNA. CDR3 length: 14 residues. Germline V gene sequence: CDR1 ENHRY, CDR2 SYGVKD. CDR3 sequence reads: CASRLAGSSYEQYF.

CDR3 sequence reads: CASSEGLAKNIQYF. The V call is TRBV10-2, the J call TRBJ2-4. Germline V lookup: CDR1 WSHSY, CDR2 SAAADI. The CDR3 consists of 14 residues.

This chain joins TRBV5-1 and TRBJ2-7; TCRdb gives TRBD1 as the D gene, but with no DNA this cannot be confirmed. CDR1 and CDR2 (germline): SGHRS, YFSETQ. CDR3 length equals 14 residues. CDR3 sequence: CASSLAGQDDEQYF.

J is TRBJ1-3 and V is TRBV28. The CDR3 extends over 15 amino acids. CDR1 is MDHEN, CDR2 SYDVKM, per germline. The CDR3 protein is CASSLFAGLGNTIYF.

V and J are TRBV18 and TRBJ2-7. The CDR3 consists of 13 residues. The germline CDR1 and CDR2 sequences are KGHSH and LQKENI. The CDR3 sequence is CASSPPGEYEQYF.

J is TRBJ2-1 and V is TRBV6-2 or TRBV6-3; TCRdb reports TRBD2, a call that lacks DNA to check it against. The length of the CDR3 is 16 residues. The germline gives CDR1 MNHEY, CDR2 SVGEGT. CDR3 sequence: CASSWERAGGRNEQFF.

The chain couples TRBV9 to TRBJ1-2; no DNA is available, so the TRBD1 call from TCRdb remains unchecked. The length of the CDR3 is 14 residues. CDR1 is SGDLS and CDR2 is YYNGEE in the germline V gene. The CDR3 here is CASSNGQGDYGYTF.

V gene TRBV29-1 combines with J gene TRBJ2-7; TCRdb's D call of TRBD2 is untestable without DNA. Germline V gives CDR1 SQVTM, CDR2 ANQGSEA. The CDR3 sequence is 15 residues long. CDR3 in amino acids: CSVGRNRVSSYEQYF.

The chain has TRBV7-8 and TRBJ2-3; TCRdb proposes TRBD2, but this gene call is untestable without DNA. CDR3 length equals 18 residues. The germline gives CDR1 SGHVS, CDR2 FQNEAQ. The CDR3 reads CASSLVGDRERSTDTQYF.

V usage is TRBV6-5 and J usage is TRBJ2-7; TCRdb gives TRBD1 as the D gene, but with no DNA this cannot be confirmed. CDR3 size: 15 residues. CDR1 is MNHEY, CDR2 SVGAGI, per germline. The CDR3: CASSYPGTKGPEQYF.

The chain combines TRBV2 with TRBJ2-5. The CDR3 loop spans 15 amino acids. Germline V gene lookup returns CDR1 SNHLY and CDR2 FYNNEI. The CDR3 loop reads CASSELEALSSAQYF.

The chain joins TRBV7-6 to TRBJ2-7; the D call from TCRdb, TRBD2, cannot be confirmed without DNA. CDR1 and CDR2 (germline): SGHVS, FNYEAQ. The CDR3 has 14 residues. CDR3 sequence: CASSSDARAYEQYF.

The chain carries TRBV4-3 and TRBJ1-2; the TCRdb D gene call, TRBD1, has no DNA to confirm it. The CDR3 runs 14 residues. Germline lookup yields CDR1 LGHNA and CDR2 YSLEER. CDR3 region: CASSQDKGVYGYTF.

CDR3 sequence reads: CASSYAGPGEQYF. V usage is TRBV9 and J usage is TRBJ2-7; TCRdb reports TRBD1, a call that lacks DNA to check it against. The CDR3 is made up of 13 amino acids. CDR1 and CDR2 from the germline V gene are SGDLS and YYNGEE. The full variable domain, completed using reference TRBV9 and TRBJ2-7, is DSGVTQTPKHLITATGQRVTLRCSPRSGDLSVYWYQQSLDQGLQFLIQYYNGEERAKGNILERFSAQQFPDLHSELNLSSLELGDSALYFCASSYAGPGEQYFGPGTRLTVT.